The T cell receptor (beta chain) under discussion was sequenced for a study of T-cell memory formation after mild COVID-19. The CDR3 has 14 residues. V lost 4 bases and J 2 bases, leaving 12 bases between the germline ends. The germline V gene has CDR1 LGHDT and CDR2 YNNKEL (reference sequence). Using its own MiXCR run on the 5' RACE reads, TCRdb lists one record per CDR3 protein. The sample consists of some 160,000 distinct CDR3 sequences, around a third of them appearing once. The sequence derives from an adult woman who had mild COVID-19 (a few samples of this study predate the infection). Cell type and time point are not known. V and J are TRBV3-1 and TRBJ2-7; possible D gene TRBD1, 5 bases. Sample: PBMCs or a T cell subset sorted from them (not recorded which). This CDR3 reads CASSPRVKAYEQYF. The DNA of the CDR3 is TGTGCCAGCAGCCCCAGGGTGAAGGCCTACGAGCAGTACTTC.